The next 17 T cell receptor beta chains were all read from a single sample in a study of blood T cell repertoires in COVID-19. Produced via immunoSEQ multiplex PCR; TCRdb's table is partial and in-frame only. The sample holds 85,000 to 90,000 clones, 89% seen once. Input material: peripheral blood. These receptors all come from a woman older than 75 with active COVID-19.

The chain uses TRBV28 and TRBJ1-1; D uncertain. This CDR3 comprises 12 residues. Germline lookup yields CDR1 MDHEN and CDR2 SYDVKM. The germline V and J ends were trimmed by 6 bases and 5 bases, with 10 bases remaining between them. CDR3: CASRSTVTEAFF. As DNA, the CDR3 is TGTGCCAGCAGAAGTACAGTAACTGAAGCTTTCTTT.

The chain carries TRBV7-3 and TRBJ2-1; 7 bases match TRBD2. The CDR3 covers 15 residues. CDR1 and CDR2 (germline): SGHTA, FQGTGA. The V and J ends lost 2 bases and 3 bases, in that order; junction bases with no gene match: 4. CDR3 nucleotide sequence: TGTGCCAGCAGCTTATCCGCTAGCGGCTACAATGAGCAGTTCTTC. It is translated as CASSLSASGYNEQFF.

The rearrangement uses TRBV7-2 and TRBJ1-6; D ambiguous. V lost 1 base and J lost 7, with 11 bases in between. The germline V gene encodes CDR1 SGHTA and CDR2 FQGNSA. CDR3 length: 15 residues. As DNA, the CDR3 is TGTGCCAGCAGCTTAGATTGGGCACCAAATTCACCCCTCCACTTT. This sequence encodes CASSLDWAPNSPLHF.

This chain links TRBV27 with TRBJ1-6; D unresolved. Germline V CDR1 and CDR2: MNHEY, SMNVEV (reference sequence). V dropped 4 bases and J dropped 14 bases, with 15 bases sitting between them. CDR3 length: 13 residues. The CDR3 nucleotides are TGTGCCAGCAGTTCCATCGGGGAGATGGCCCTCCACTTT. This codes for CASSSIGEMALHF.

The J gene is TRBJ1-2, the V gene TRBV28; D not resolved. The CDR3 runs 12 residues. Germline assignment: CDR1 MDHEN and CDR2 SYDVKM. Trimming took off 2 bases at V and 8 bases at J, with 9 bases between the two ends. The CDR3 region has the DNA TGTGCCAGCAGTTTAGTTTTTCAGGGCTACACCTTC. Its protein product is CASSLVFQGYTF.

The genes are TRBV14 and TRBJ2-1, with D possibly TRBD2 on 6 matching bases. Trimming removed 4 bases from V and 8 bases from J, with 12 bases in between. The CDR3 is 13 residues long. Per germline, CDR1 SGHDN and CDR2 FVKESK. CDR3 sequence (DNA): TGTGCCAGCAGCCCCCTTCTAGCGTATGAGCAGTTCTTC. Translation gives CASSPLLAYEQFF.

The chain combines TRBV6-6 with TRBJ2-7; 10 bases line up with TRBD1. The V gene end was trimmed by 4 bases and the J gene end by 4 bases; junction bases not matched to a gene: 10. The CDR3 loop spans 16 amino acids. Germline CDR1 is MNHNY and CDR2 is SVGAGI (reference sequence). As DNA, the CDR3 is TGTGCCAGCAGTTGGATAATTGGACAGGGGGGTTACGAGCAGTACTTC. Translating gives CASSWIIGQGGYEQYF.

The CDR3 DNA reads TGTGCCAGCAGCGTAGACCGACAGGGGGCAGGTGAAGCTTTCTTT. It specifies CASSVDRQGAGEAFF. V is TRBV9 and J is TRBJ1-1; 10 bases align to TRBD1. This CDR3 has 15 amino acids. The J segment lost 7 bases and the V segment lost 0 bases, leaving 6 bases of the junction unmatched. The V gene's germline CDR1 is SGDLS and CDR2 YYNGEE.

The chain recombines TRBV28 with TRBJ2-5; the match to TRBD2 covers 7 bases. From germline, CDR1 is MDHEN and CDR2 SYDVKM. This CDR3 comprises 15 residues. The CDR3, as DNA: TGTGCGGCGAACCGGGAGTGGGAGGGCCAAGAGACCCAGTACTTC. Its translation is CAANREWEGQETQYF.

The chain couples TRBV11-3 to TRBJ1-2; 7 nucleotides align to TRBD1. Germline-derived CDR1 and CDR2 are SGHNT and YENEEA. V was clipped by 1 base and J by 4 bases; unmatched bases: 12. The CDR3 totals 17 residues. The CDR3 DNA sequence: TGTGCCAGCAGCTTAGTTCGCCCCCGGGGACAGCCCTATGGCTACACCTTC. Translating it yields CASSLVRPRGQPYGYTF.

The rearrangement joins TRBV3-1 (or the pseudogene TRBV3-2) to TRBJ2-2; the match to TRBD2 covers 8 bases. From germline, CDR1 is LGHDT and CDR2 YNNKEL (reference sequence). The CDR3 runs to 15 residues. V dropped 6 bases and J dropped 0; count of bases not matched to a gene: 3. The CDR3 protein is CASRPTSANTGELFF. The DNA for the CDR3 is TGTGCCAGCAGACCGACTAGCGCGAACACCGGGGAGCTGTTTTTT.

The chain employs TRBV6-5 and TRBJ1-1; TRBD1 matches 7 bases. The CDR3 extends over 13 amino acids. In germline, CDR1 is MNHEY, CDR2 SVGAGI. With V trimmed by 7 bases and J by 4 bases, 6 bases remained unmatched. The CDR3 DNA reads as TGTGCCAGCACTACAGGGACAGCCACTGAAGCTTTCTTT. Amino acids: CASTTGTATEAFF.

This rearrangement joins TRBV7-2 to TRBJ2-3; 8 positions match TRBD2. Germline V CDR1 and CDR2: SGHTA, FQGNSA. The CDR3 extends over 16 amino acids. With 5 bases clipped from V and 0 bases from J, the junction kept 7 bases outside the gene matches. In nucleotides, the CDR3 is TGTGCCAGCAGCCTTAAGACTAGCGCGAGCACAGATACGCAGTATTTT. It codes for CASSLKTSASTDTQYF. The entire variable domain, with the rest obtained from reference TRBV7-2 and TRBJ2-3, is as follows: GAGVSQSPSNKVTEKGKDVELRCDPISGHTALYWYRQSLGQGLEFLIYFQGNSAPDKSGLPSDRFSAERTGGSVSTLTIQRTQQEDSAVYLCASSLKTSASTDTQYFGPGTRLTVL.

This chain links TRBV28 with TRBJ2-4; 9 bases are a match to TRBD1. CDR3 length: 15 amino acids. Germline assignment: CDR1 MDHEN and CDR2 SYDVKM. The junction had 6 bases not matched to a gene; V was cut back by 4 bases and J by 5 bases. Here the CDR3 DNA reads TGTGCCAGCAGTTCGGGACAGGGTGTGGAAAACATTCAGTACTTC. Translated: CASSSGQGVENIQYF.

This chain links TRBV28 with TRBJ2-5, with 7 bases fitting TRBD1. The germline V gene has CDR1 MDHEN and CDR2 SYDVKM. CDR3 length: 17 residues. Germline trimming cut 7 bases from V and 5 bases from J; bases unmatched to any gene: 19. Written as DNA, the CDR3 is TGTGCCAGCATTGGCCTTGGCCGGGGACAGTCCGGGGAGACCCAGTACTTC. This sequence encodes CASIGLGRGQSGETQYF.

This chain links TRBV19 with TRBJ2-7, with 11 bases that match TRBD2. The CDR3 loop spans 14 amino acids. Per the germline V gene, CDR1 is LNHDA and CDR2 is SQIVND (reference sequence). Trimming cost V 10 bases and J 2 bases; bases outside gene matches: 7. Here the CDR3 reads CATKTSGTTYEQYF. CDR3 in DNA: TGTGCCACCAAGACTAGCGGGACTACCTACGAGCAGTACTTC.

The CDR3: CASSIGGWGTLGNQPQHF. The CDR3 nucleotides read TGTGCCAGTAGTATTGGGGGATGGGGGACTTTGGGCAATCAGCCCCAGCATTTT. The chain uses TRBV19 and TRBJ1-5; maybe TRBD1 (5 bases). V was cut by 3 bases and J by 2 bases, with 20 bases left in between. The CDR3 is made up of 18 amino acids. Germline V gene data show CDR1 as LNHDA and CDR2 as SQIVND (reference sequence).